This T cell receptor (beta chain) was recovered during a study of shared T cell receptors in the human thymus. V was pared by 6 bases and J by 1 base, with 13 bases between. CDR1 is MNHEY and CDR2 is SMNVEV in the germline V gene (reference sequence). This CDR3 contains 15 residues. This clone was seen a handful of times. Data came from immunoSEQ multiplex PCR; TCRdb stores just in-frame clones and leaves some out. The sample yields about 540,000 clones, 70% to 80% seen once. These data are also associated with another study on human thymus T cells.

Sequenced sample: thymocytes. This receptor was taken from a boy younger than two with a congenital heart defect. The chain is built from TRBV27 and TRBJ1-3; D remains ambiguous. CDR3 in amino acids: CASSHNPSSGNTIYF. In DNA form, the CDR3 reads TGTGCCAGCAGCCATAATCCCAGTTCTGGAAACACCATATATTTT.